The 18 T cell receptor beta chains reported below all come from one sample, sequenced in a study of cytomegalovirus exposure and HLA in healthy donors. Both 60 Vbeta primers and 13 Jbeta primers went into the PCR. Libraries were prepared by immunoSEQ multiplex PCR; TCRdb keeps only in-frame clonotypes and omits some of them. The table shows approximately 120,000 clones, with approximately 71% occurring only once. The material sequenced was PBMCs. All receptors derive from a woman between 70 and 85 years old in good health and CMV-seropositive.

The rearrangement links TRBV5-6 to TRBJ1-1, with TRBD1 matching over 8 bases. Germline trimming cut 3 bases from V and 7 bases from J; bases unmatched to any gene: 2. The germline gives CDR1 SGHDT, CDR2 YYEEEE. CDR3 size: 12 residues. The DNA for the CDR3 is TGTGCCAGCAGCTGGACAGGGATTGAAGCTTTCTTT. Residues: CASSWTGIEAFF.

The V gene is TRBV5-6, the J gene TRBJ1-2, with 9 nucleotides matching TRBD1. The V gene's germline CDR1 is SGHDT and CDR2 YYEEEE. CDR3 length: 15 amino acids. Trimming at V came to 4 bases and at J to 6 bases, leaving 10 bases not matched to a gene. Written as DNA, the CDR3 is TGTGCCAGCAGCGCCGGGACAGGGAGGCGGAATGGCTACACCTTC. Translating it yields CASSAGTGRRNGYTF.

The chain couples TRBV10-3 to TRBJ1-1, with D unclear. Germline CDR1 ENHRY, CDR2 SYGVKD. The CDR3 loop spans 12 amino acids. The ends were cut back, 4 bases at V and 4 bases at J, with 7 bases in the middle. CDR3 loop: CAISGGSTEAFF. The CDR3, as DNA: TGTGCCATCAGTGGCGGGTCCACTGAAGCTTTCTTT.

The chain couples TRBV6-5 to TRBJ1-6; D may be TRBD1 (6 bases). The V gene's germline CDR1 is MNHEY and CDR2 SVGAGI. The CDR3 covers 14 residues. The V end lost 4 bases, the J end lost 9 bases, and 13 bases lay between the germline ends. This CDR3 is CASSSPGEGSPLHF. The CDR3 DNA sequence: TGTGCCAGCAGTTCCCCAGGGGAGGGTTCACCCCTCCACTTT.

Comment on this clone: In the same sample, other DNA sequences code for this CDR3. The chain carries TRBV7-8 and TRBJ1-1; 10 bases are shared with TRBD1. With 5 bases clipped from V and 4 bases from J, the junction kept 7 bases outside the gene matches. CDR3 size: 15 residues. CDR1 is SGHVS and CDR2 is FQNEAQ in the germline V gene. In DNA form, the CDR3 reads TGTGCCAGCAGCCTACTAGGACAGGGGGTCACTGAAGCTTTCTTT. Its protein is CASSLLGQGVTEAFF.

The V gene is TRBV9, the J gene TRBJ1-1; 9 positions agree with TRBD1. The CDR3 is 16 amino acids. The ends lost 3 bases at V and 4 bases at J; junction bases unmatched: 10. The germline V gene encodes CDR1 SGDLS and CDR2 YYNGEE. The CDR3 loop is CASSEHPGQGTTEAFF. The CDR3 DNA reads TGTGCCAGCAGCGAGCACCCGGGACAGGGCACCACTGAAGCTTTCTTT.

V usage is TRBV15 and J usage is TRBJ1-3; D not resolved. V lost 0 bases, J lost 2 bases, and 11 bases lay in between. The CDR3 covers 16 residues. Per the germline V gene, CDR1 is LNHNV and CDR2 is YYDKDF (reference sequence). This chain's CDR3 is CATSRDFATPGNTIYF. In nucleotides, the CDR3 is TGTGCCACCAGCAGAGATTTTGCGACTCCTGGAAACACCATATATTTT.

As regards this clone: The same CDR3 is also encoded by other DNA sequences in this sample. The V call is TRBV6-1, the J call TRBJ2-5; D might be TRBD2 (6 bases). V lost 4 bases, J lost 1 base, and 10 bases lay in between. Looked up from germline, CDR1 is MNHNS and CDR2 is SASEGT. The CDR3 has 14 residues. CDR3 DNA sequence: TGTGCCAGCAGTGTCGGCGGGGCCCAAGAGACCCAGTACTTC. Protein product: CASSVGGAQETQYF.

This clone was detected only a few times. The chain uses TRBV2 and TRBJ2-1; 15 bases fit TRBD2. The CDR3 loop spans 14 amino acids. Germline V gives CDR1 SNHLY, CDR2 FYNNEI. V dropped 11 bases and J dropped 8; count of bases not matched to a gene: 7. The CDR3 DNA sequence: TGTGCCCTCCGGACTAGCGGGGGGGAGGATGAGCAGTTCTTC. Protein product: CALRTSGGEDEQFF.

This clone was picked up one time. J is TRBJ2-3 and V is TRBV19; weak D call: TRBD2 (5 bases). The CDR3 has 14 residues. CDR1 is LNHDA, CDR2 SQIVND, per germline (reference sequence). Trimming removed 3 bases at V and 4 bases at J, with 11 bases between. CDR3 amino acids: CASSIDPRADTQYF. CDR3 nucleotide sequence: TGTGCCAGTAGTATCGACCCGAGGGCAGATACGCAGTATTTT.

This sequence joins TRBV5-6 and TRBJ2-5; 9 nucleotides align to TRBD1. V trimming: 3 bases; J trimming: 7 bases; junction bases outside the gene matches: 4. Germline CDR1 and CDR2: SGHDT and YYEEEE. The CDR3 consists of 13 residues. CDR3 residues: CASSYRGPGTQYF. CDR3 nucleotide sequence: TGTGCCAGCAGCTACAGGGGGCCCGGGACCCAGTACTTC. The full variable domain, with the rest looked up from reference TRBV5-6 and TRBJ2-5, is DAGVTQSPTHLIKTRGQQVTLRCSPKSGHDTVSWYQQALGQGPQFIFQYYEEEERQRGNFPDRFSGHQFPNYSSELNVNALLLGDSALYLCASSYRGPGTQYFGPGTRLLVL.

This clone has more than one count but fewer than ten. This chain joins TRBV5-1 and TRBJ1-2; no clear D. The V end lost 0 bases, the J end lost 12 bases, and 18 bases lay between the germline ends. Looked up from germline, CDR1 is SGHRS and CDR2 is YFSETQ. This CDR3 spans 14 amino acids. CDR3 sequence reads: CASSLESIGRLHTF. The CDR3 DNA reads TGCGCCAGCAGCTTGGAATCAATCGGTCGCCTCCACACCTTC.

For this clone: The same CDR3 also results from other DNA sequences found in this sample. V and J are TRBV6-1 and TRBJ1-2, with D tentatively TRBD1 (5 bases). V was trimmed by 1 base and J by 2 bases, leaving 8 bases between them. The CDR3 spans 14 residues. Germline V gene lookup returns CDR1 MNHNS and CDR2 SASEGT. CDR3 DNA sequence: TGTGCCAGCAGTGAAGAGGGGTCGAACTATGGCTACACCTTC. Its protein is CASSEEGSNYGYTF.

The V and J genes are TRBV7-2 and TRBJ1-6; no firm D call. The CDR3 length is 14 residues. CDR1 and CDR2 (germline): SGHTA, FQGNSA. The V end lost 3 bases, the J end lost 13 bases, and 16 bases lay between the germline ends. CDR3 protein: CASSLGPAAVPLHF. The DNA of the CDR3 is TGTGCCAGCAGCTTGGGTCCGGCCGCGGTTCCCCTCCACTTT.

This chain links TRBV5-1 with TRBJ2-5, with 9 bases identical to TRBD2. The CDR3 covers 17 residues. Looked up from germline, CDR1 is SGHRS and CDR2 is YFSETQ. V lost 0 bases, J lost 3 bases, and 9 bases stayed unmatched. The CDR3 bases are TGCGCCAGCAGCTTGGGGTCATTAGCGGGGGCTAAAGAGACCCAGTACTTC. Encoded protein: CASSLGSLAGAKETQYF.

This clone has more than one count but fewer than ten. The chain couples TRBV27 to TRBJ2-5; a weak D match, TRBD1 (5 bases). V was trimmed by 3 bases and J by 5 bases, leaving 10 bases between them. The CDR3 is made up of 13 amino acids. The germline V gene encodes CDR1 MNHEY and CDR2 SMNVEV (reference sequence). The CDR3 is CASSFREGETQYF. The CDR3, as DNA: TGTGCCAGCAGTTTCAGGGAAGGGGAGACCCAGTACTTC.

The genes are TRBV30 and TRBJ1-1; no clear D. Trimming stripped 4 bases from V and 8 bases from J, with 17 bases between. Germline loops: CDR1 GTSNPN, CDR2 SVGIG (reference sequence). The CDR3 sequence is 13 residues long. CDR3 in DNA: TGTGCCTGGATGACTCTTCTTAAAACCGAAGCTTTCTTT. Its protein is CAWMTLLKTEAFF.

The V call is TRBV19, the J call TRBJ1-1; D unclear. CDR1 and CDR2 from the germline V gene are LNHDA and SQIVND (reference sequence). The CDR3 contains 16 residues. V gave up 0 bases and J gave up 0 bases, with 11 bases separating them. CDR3 region: CASSIDRGSLNTEAFF. The CDR3 nucleotides are TGTGCCAGTAGTATAGATCGAGGCAGCCTGAACACTGAAGCTTTCTTT.